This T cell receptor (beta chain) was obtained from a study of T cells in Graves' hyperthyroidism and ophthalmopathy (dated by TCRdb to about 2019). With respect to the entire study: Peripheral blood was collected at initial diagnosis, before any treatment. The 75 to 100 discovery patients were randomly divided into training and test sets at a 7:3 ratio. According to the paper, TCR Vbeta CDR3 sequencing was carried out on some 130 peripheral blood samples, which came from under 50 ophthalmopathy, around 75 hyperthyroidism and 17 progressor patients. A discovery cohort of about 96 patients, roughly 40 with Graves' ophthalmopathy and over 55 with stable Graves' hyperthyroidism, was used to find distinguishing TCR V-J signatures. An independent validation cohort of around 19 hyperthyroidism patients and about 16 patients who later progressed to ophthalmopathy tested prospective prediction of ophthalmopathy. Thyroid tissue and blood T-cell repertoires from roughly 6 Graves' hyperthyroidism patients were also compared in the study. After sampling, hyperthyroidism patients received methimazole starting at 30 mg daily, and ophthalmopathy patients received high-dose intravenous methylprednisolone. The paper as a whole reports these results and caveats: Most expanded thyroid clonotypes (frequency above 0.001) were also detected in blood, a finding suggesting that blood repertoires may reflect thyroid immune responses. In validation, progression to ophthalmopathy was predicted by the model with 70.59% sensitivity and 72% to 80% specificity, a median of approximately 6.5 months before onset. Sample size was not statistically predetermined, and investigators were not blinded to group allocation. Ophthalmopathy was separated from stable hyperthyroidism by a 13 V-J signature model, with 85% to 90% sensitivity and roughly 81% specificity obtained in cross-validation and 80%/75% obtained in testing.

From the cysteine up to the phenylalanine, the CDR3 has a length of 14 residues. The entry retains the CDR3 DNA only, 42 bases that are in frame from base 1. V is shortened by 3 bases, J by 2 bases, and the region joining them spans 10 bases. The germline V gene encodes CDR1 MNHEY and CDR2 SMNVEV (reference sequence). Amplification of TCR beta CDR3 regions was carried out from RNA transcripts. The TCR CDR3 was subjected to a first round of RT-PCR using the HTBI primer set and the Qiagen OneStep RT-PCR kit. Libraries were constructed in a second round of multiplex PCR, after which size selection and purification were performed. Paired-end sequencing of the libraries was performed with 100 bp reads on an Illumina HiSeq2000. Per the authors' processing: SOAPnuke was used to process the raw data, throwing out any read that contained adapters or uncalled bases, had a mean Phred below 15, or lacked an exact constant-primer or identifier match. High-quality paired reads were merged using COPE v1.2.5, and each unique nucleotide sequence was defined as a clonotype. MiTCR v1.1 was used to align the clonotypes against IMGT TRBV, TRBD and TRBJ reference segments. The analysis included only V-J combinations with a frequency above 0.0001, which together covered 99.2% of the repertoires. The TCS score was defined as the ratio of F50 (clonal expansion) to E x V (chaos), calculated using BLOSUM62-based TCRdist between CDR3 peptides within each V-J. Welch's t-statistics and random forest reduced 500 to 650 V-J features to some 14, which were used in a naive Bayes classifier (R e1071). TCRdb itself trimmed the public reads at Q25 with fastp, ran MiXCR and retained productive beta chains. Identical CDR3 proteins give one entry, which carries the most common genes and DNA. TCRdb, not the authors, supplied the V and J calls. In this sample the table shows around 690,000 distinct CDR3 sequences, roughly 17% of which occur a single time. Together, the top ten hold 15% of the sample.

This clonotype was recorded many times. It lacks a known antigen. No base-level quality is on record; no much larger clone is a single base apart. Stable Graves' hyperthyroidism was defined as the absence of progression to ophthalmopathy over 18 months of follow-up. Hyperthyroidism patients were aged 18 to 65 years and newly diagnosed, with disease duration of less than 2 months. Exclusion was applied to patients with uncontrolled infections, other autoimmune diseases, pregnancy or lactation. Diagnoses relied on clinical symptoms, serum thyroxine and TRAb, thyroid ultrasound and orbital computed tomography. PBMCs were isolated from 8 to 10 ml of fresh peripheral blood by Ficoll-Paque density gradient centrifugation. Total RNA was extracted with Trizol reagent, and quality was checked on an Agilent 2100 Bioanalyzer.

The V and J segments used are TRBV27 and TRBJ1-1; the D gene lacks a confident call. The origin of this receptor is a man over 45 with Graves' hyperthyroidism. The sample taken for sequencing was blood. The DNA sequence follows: TGTGCCAGCAGTTTTGTACAGAGAAACACTGAAGCTTTCTTT. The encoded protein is CASSFVQRNTEAFF.